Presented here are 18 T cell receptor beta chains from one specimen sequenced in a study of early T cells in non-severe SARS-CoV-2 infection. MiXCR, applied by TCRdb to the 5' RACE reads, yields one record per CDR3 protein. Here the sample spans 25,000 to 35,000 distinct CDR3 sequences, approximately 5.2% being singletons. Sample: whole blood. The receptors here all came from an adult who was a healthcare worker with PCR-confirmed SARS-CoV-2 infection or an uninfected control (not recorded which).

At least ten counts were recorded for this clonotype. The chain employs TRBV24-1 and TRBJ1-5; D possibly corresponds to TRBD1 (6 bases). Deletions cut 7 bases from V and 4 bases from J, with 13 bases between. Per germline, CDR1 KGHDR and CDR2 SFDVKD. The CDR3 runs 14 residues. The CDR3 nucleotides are TGTGCCACCAGCACAGGGCAGCCGAATCAGCCCCAGCATTTT. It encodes CATSTGQPNQPQHF.

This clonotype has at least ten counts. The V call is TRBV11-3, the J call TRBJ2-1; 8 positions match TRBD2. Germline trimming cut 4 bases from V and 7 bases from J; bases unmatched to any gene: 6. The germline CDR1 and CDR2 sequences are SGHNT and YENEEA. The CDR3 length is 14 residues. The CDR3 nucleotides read TGTGCCAGCAGCTACGGCGGGAGGAGAAATGAGCAGTTCTTC. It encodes CASSYGGRRNEQFF.

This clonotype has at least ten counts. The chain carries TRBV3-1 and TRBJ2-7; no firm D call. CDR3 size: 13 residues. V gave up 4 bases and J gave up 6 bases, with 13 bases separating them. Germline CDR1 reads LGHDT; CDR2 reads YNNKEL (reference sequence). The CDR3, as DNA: TGTGCCAGCAGCCCCCGGACCACTGCCGAGCAGTACTTC. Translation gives CASSPRTTAEQYF.

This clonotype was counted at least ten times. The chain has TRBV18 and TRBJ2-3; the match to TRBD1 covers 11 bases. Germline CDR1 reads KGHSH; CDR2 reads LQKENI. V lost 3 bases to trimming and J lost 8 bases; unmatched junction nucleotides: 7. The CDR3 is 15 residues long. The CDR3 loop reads CASSPRDRGTGTQYF. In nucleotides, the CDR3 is TGTGCCAGCTCACCTAGGGACAGGGGGACCGGTACGCAGTATTTT.

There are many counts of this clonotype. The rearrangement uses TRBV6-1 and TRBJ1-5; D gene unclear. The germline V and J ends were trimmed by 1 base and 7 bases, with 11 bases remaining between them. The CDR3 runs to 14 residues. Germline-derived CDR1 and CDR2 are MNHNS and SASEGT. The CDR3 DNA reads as TGTGCCAGCAGTGAAGGCCAACGCGAGCAGCCCCAGCATTTT. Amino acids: CASSEGQREQPQHF.

In DNA form, the CDR3 reads TGTGCCAGCAGCTTGGAAGGAATAGAGTACACCTTC. Translating it yields CASSLEGIEYTF. The chain employs TRBV5-4 and TRBJ1-2; D is uncertain. This CDR3 is built from 12 residues. V dropped 0 bases and J dropped 11 bases, with 11 bases sitting between them. Germline CDR1 and CDR2: SGHNT and YYREEE (reference sequence).

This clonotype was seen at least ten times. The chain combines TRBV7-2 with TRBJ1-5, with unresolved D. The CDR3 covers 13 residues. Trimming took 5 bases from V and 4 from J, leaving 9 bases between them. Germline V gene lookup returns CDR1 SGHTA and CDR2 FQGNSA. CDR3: CASSKERNQPQHF. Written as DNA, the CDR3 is TGTGCCAGCAGCAAGGAAAGGAATCAGCCCCAGCATTTT.

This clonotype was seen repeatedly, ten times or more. CDR3 residues: CASSYSAGGPYEQYF. The DNA for the CDR3 is TGTGCCAGCAGTTACTCAGCGGGAGGGCCCTACGAGCAGTACTTC. This sequence joins TRBV6-2 or TRBV6-3 and TRBJ2-7, with 10 nucleotides matching TRBD2. This CDR3 has 15 amino acids. Germline CDR1 and CDR2: MNHEY and SVGEGT. J lost 2 bases, V lost 0 bases, and 1 base had no gene match.

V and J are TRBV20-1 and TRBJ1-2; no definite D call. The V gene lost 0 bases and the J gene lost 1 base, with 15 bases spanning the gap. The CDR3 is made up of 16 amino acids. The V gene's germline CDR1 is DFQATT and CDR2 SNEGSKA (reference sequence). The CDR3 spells CSAREGRDTLNYGYTF. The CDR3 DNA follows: TGCAGTGCTAGAGAAGGTAGAGACACTCTTAACTATGGCTACACCTTC.

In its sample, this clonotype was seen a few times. The CDR3 nucleotides are TGTGCCAGCAGCTTAGTCGGGAAGTACGAGCAGTACTTC. Its translation: CASSLVGKYEQYF. V and J are TRBV7-9 and TRBJ2-7; D may be TRBD2 (5 bases). The CDR3 length is 13 residues. The V end lost 1 base, the J end lost 4 bases, and 8 bases lay between the germline ends. CDR1 is SEHNR, CDR2 FQNEAQ, per germline (reference sequence). Based on the CDR3 plus reference TRBV7-9 and TRBJ2-7, the full variable domain is DTGVSQNPRHKITKRGQNVTFRCDPISEHNRLYWYRQTLGQGPEFLTYFQNEAQLEKSRLLSDRFSAERPKGSFSTLEIQRTEQGDSAMYLCASSLVGKYEQYFGPGTRLTVT.

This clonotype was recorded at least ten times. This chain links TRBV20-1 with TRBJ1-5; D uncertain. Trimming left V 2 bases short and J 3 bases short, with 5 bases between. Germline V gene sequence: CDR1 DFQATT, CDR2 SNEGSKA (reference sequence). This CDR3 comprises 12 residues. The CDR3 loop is CSARSANQPQHF. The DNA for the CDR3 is TGCAGTGCTAGATCGGCCAATCAGCCCCAGCATTTT.

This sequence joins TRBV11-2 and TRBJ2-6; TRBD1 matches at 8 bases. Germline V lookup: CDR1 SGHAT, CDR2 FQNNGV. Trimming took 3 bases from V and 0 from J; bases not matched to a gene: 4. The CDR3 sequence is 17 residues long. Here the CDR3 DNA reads TGTGCCAGCAGCTTTGGACAGGGACCCTCTGGGGCCAACGTCCTGACTTTC. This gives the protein CASSFGQGPSGANVLTF.

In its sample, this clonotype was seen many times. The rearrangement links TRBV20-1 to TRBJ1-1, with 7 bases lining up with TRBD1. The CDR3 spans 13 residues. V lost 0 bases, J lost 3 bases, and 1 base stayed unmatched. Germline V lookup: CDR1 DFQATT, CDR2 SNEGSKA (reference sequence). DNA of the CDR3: TGCAGTGCTAGAGATACAGGGGACACTGAAGCTTTCTTT. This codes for CSARDTGDTEAFF.

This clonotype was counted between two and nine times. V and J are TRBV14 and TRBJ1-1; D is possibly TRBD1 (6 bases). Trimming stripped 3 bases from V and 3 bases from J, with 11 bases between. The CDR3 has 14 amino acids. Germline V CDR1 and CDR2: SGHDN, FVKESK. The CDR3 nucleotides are TGTGCCAGCAGCCAGGCTAACAGGGACACTGAAGCTTTCTTT. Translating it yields CASSQANRDTEAFF.

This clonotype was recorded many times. The CDR3 here is CASSLKLFTSGDYEQYF. As DNA, the CDR3 is TGTGCCAGCAGTCTCAAGCTCTTTACTAGCGGGGACTACGAGCAGTACTTC. The V call is TRBV28, the J call TRBJ2-7; 10 nucleotides agree with TRBD2. The CDR3 totals 17 residues. Germline CDR1 MDHEN, CDR2 SYDVKM. V lost 5 bases and J lost 3; bases outside the gene matches: 13.

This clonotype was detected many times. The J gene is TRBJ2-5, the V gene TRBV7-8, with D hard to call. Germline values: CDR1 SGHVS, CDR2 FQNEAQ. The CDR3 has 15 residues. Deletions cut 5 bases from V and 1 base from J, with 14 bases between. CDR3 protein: CASSPRAHPQETQYF. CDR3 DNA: TGTGCCAGCAGCCCACGGGCCCATCCCCAAGAGACCCAGTACTTC.

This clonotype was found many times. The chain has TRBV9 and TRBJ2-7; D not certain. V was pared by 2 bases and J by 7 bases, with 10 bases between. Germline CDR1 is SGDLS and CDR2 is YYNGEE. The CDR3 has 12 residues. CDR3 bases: TGTGCCAGCAGCGTTAACGGCAGAGAGCAGTACTTC. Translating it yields CASSVNGREQYF.

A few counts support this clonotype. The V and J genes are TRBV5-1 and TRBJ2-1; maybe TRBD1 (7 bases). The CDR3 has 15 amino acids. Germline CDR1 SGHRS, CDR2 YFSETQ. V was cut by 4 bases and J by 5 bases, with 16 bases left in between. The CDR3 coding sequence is TGCGCCAGCAGCCCCAGGGGGGTGGCTGACAATGAGCAGTTCTTC. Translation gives CASSPRGVADNEQFF.